This entry concerns a single TCR beta chain. Sequenced by immunoSEQ multiplex PCR; TCRdb stores in-frame clones only, minus some. Here the sample spans fewer than 200,000 clones, more than 75% being singletons. This entry is derived from a study of blood T cell repertoires in COVID-19. While infection was still active, Seattle patients were enrolled and then followed longitudinally. The CDR3 has 12 amino acids. With V trimmed by 5 bases and J by 7 bases, 2 bases remained unmatched. Germline CDR1 and CDR2: MDHEN and SYDVKM. The clonotype comes from a woman of 80 years or more with COVID-19, enrolled during active disease. Sequencing input: peripheral blood. The chain links TRBV28 to TRBJ1-5; TRBD1 matches 7 bases. CDR3 in amino acids: CASSDRVQPQHF. The CDR3 coding sequence is TGTGCCAGCAGTGACAGGGTCCAGCCCCAGCATTTT.